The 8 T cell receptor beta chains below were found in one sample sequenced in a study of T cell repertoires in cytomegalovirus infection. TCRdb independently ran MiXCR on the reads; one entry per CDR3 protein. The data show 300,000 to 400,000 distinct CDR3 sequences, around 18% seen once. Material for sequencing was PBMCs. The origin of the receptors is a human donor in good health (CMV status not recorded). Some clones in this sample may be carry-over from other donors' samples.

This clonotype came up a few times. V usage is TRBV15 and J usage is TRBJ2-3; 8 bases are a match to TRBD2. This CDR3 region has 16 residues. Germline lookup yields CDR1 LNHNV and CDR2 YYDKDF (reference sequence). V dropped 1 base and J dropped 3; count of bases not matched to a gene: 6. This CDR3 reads CATSRGRGGGTDTQYF. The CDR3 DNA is TGTGCCACCAGCAGAGGTCGGGGGGGCGGTACAGATACGCAGTATTTT.

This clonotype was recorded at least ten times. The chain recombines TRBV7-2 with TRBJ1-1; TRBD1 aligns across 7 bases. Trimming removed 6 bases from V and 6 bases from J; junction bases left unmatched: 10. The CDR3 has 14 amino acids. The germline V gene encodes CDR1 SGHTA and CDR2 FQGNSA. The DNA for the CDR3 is TGTGCCAGCAGAGCGGACAGGTGGAGGTCTGAAGCTTTCTTT. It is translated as CASRADRWRSEAFF. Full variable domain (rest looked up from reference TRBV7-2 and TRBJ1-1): GAGVSQSPSNKVTEKGKDVELRCDPISGHTALYWYRQSLGQGLEFLIYFQGNSAPDKSGLPSDRFSAERTGGSVSTLTIQRTQQEDSAVYLCASRADRWRSEAFFGQGTRLTVV.

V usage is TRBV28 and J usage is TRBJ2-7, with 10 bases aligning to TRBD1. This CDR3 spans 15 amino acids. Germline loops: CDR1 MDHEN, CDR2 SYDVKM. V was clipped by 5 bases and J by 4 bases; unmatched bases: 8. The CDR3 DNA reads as TGTGCCAGCAGTCCTTTCGACAGGGGGCTGTACGAGCAGTACTTC. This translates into CASSPFDRGLYEQYF. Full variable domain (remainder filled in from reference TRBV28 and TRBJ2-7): DVKVTQSSRYLVKRTGEKVFLECVQDMDHENMFWYRQDPGLGLRLIYFSYDVKMKEKGDIPEGYSVSREKKERFSLILESASTNQTSMYLCASSPFDRGLYEQYFGPGTRLTVT.

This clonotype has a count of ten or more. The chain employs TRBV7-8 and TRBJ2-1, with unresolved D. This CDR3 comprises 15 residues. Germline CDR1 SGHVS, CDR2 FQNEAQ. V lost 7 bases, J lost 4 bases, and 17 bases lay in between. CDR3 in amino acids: CASTHGRSRYNEQFF. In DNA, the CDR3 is TGTGCCAGCACCCATGGCCGGTCCAGATACAATGAGCAGTTCTTC.

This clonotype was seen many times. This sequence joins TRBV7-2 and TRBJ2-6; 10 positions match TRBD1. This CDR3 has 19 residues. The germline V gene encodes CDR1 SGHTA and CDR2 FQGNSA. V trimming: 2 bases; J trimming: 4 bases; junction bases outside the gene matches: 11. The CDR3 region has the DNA TGTGCCAGCAGCTTAACGACCCCTGGGACAGGGGCCGGGGCCAACGTCCTGACTTTC. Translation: CASSLTTPGTGAGANVLTF.

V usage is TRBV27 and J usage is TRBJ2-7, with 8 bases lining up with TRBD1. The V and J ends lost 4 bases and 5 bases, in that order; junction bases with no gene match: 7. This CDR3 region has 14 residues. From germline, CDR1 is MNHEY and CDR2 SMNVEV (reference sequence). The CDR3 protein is CASSSRDRNHEQYF. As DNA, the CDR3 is TGTGCCAGCAGTTCCCGGGACAGGAACCACGAGCAGTACTTC.

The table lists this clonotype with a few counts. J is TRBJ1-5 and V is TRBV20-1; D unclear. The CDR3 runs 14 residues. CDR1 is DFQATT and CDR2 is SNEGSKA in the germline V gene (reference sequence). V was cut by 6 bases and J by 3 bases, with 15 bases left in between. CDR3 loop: CSAALPGLNQPQHF. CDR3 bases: TGCAGTGCAGCCCTTCCAGGTCTCAATCAGCCCCAGCATTTT.

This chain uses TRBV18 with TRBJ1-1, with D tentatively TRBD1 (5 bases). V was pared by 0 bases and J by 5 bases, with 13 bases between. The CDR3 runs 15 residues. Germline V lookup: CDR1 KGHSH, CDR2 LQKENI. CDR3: CASSPPTGGRTEAFF. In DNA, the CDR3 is TGTGCCAGCTCACCACCGACCGGGGGACGGACTGAAGCTTTCTTT.